This entry lists 17 T cell receptor beta chains sequenced from one sample in a study of T cells in Graves' hyperthyroidism and ophthalmopathy. It was RNA transcripts that yielded the amplified TCR beta CDR3 regions. First-round RT-PCR targeting the TCR CDR3 was performed with the HTBI primer set. MiXCR was run by TCRdb on the multiplex PCR reads, yielding one entry per CDR3 protein. The sample lists some 500,000 distinct CDR3 sequences, over 13% occurring once. The sample consisted of blood. The receptors here all came from a woman between 18 and 30 years old with Graves' hyperthyroidism.

The V call is TRBV7-9, the J call TRBJ2-5; 12 nucleotides line up with TRBD1. V was clipped by 6 bases and J by 4 bases; unmatched bases: 6. The germline V gene encodes CDR1 SEHNR and CDR2 FQNEAQ (reference sequence). The CDR3 consists of 15 residues. CDR3 nucleotides: TGTGCCAGCAGGCAAGGGGACAGGGGGCGAGAGACCCAGTACTTC. Translated: CASRQGDRGRETQYF.

The rearrangement links TRBV3-1 to TRBJ2-5; TRBD2 matches at 11 bases. Germline CDR1 LGHDT, CDR2 YNNKEL (reference sequence). Trimming removed 6 bases from V and 4 bases from J; junction bases left unmatched: 7. The length of the CDR3 is 15 residues. The CDR3 DNA follows: TGTGCCAGCAGTCCCGGGACTAGCGGAGCAGAGACCCAGTACTTC. It codes for CASSPGTSGAETQYF.

This clonotype has a count of ten or more. V gene TRBV27 combines with J gene TRBJ1-1; 7 bases match TRBD1. The J segment lost 6 bases and the V segment lost 5 bases, leaving 12 bases of the junction unmatched. CDR3 length equals 15 residues. Germline V lookup: CDR1 MNHEY, CDR2 SMNVEV (reference sequence). CDR3 bases: TGTGCCAGCAGTCCCGCCCCTACAGGGGCGGCTGAAGCTTTCTTT. It codes for CASSPAPTGAAEAFF.

The chain uses TRBV14 and TRBJ2-3; no clear D gene. From germline, CDR1 is SGHDN and CDR2 FVKESK. CDR3 length: 16 residues. The V and J ends lost 0 bases and 10 bases respectively, with 20 bases between them. CDR3 loop: CASSQEFVLGIRAQYF. The CDR3 DNA reads as TGTGCCAGCAGCCAAGAATTCGTGTTGGGGATTCGGGCGCAGTATTTT.

This clonotype was observed a few times. The V call is TRBV19, the J call TRBJ2-1; TRBD2 is a possible D gene (6 bases). The CDR3 consists of 14 residues. The germline gives CDR1 LNHDA, CDR2 SQIVND (reference sequence). V was cut by 5 bases and J by 4 bases, with 12 bases left in between. As DNA, the CDR3 is TGTGCCAGTAGTCCGGGACTCAATTACAATGAGCAGTTCTTC. Its translation: CASSPGLNYNEQFF. The variable domain in full, completed from reference TRBV19 and TRBJ2-1, reads DGGITQSPKYLFRKEGQNVTLSCEQNLNHDAMYWYRQDPGQGLRLIYYSQIVNDFQKGDIAEGYSVSREKKESFPLTVTSAQKNPTAFYLCASSPGLNYNEQFFGPGTRLTVL.

This clonotype was seen repeatedly, ten times or more. This sequence joins TRBV3-1 and TRBJ1-5; possibly TRBD1 for D (5 bases). From germline, CDR1 is LGHDT and CDR2 YNNKEL (reference sequence). The CDR3 sequence is 15 residues long. V lost 0 bases and J lost 2, with 8 bases in between. CDR3 bases: TGTGCCAGCAGCCAAGACCGGGGCGGCAATCAGCCCCAGCATTTT. Translated: CASSQDRGGNQPQHF.

This chain connects TRBV6-1 to TRBJ2-4, with D possibly matching TRBD2 (7 bases). The V and J ends lost 6 bases and 9 bases respectively, with 15 bases between them. The CDR3 spans 13 residues. Per germline, CDR1 MNHNS and CDR2 SASEGT. For the CDR3, the DNA is TGTGCCAGCAGGGCGGGAGAAGGGGGCATTCAGTACTTC. It codes for CASRAGEGGIQYF.

In this sample, this clonotype turned up many times. V is TRBV6-1 and J is TRBJ2-3, with TRBD2 identical over 14 bases. Germline trimming cut 5 bases from V and 5 bases from J; bases unmatched to any gene: 6. This CDR3 is 16 amino acids long. Germline V gene lookup returns CDR1 MNHNS and CDR2 SASEGT. The CDR3 sequence is CASSPTSGRALDTQYF. CDR3 in DNA: TGTGCCAGCAGTCCGACTAGCGGGAGGGCTTTAGATACGCAGTATTTT.

This clonotype was counted ten times or more. The chain couples TRBV5-1 to TRBJ2-3; tentatively, D is TRBD2 (6 bases). V was clipped by 0 bases and J by 1 base, with 9 bases between them. The CDR3 runs to 15 residues. Germline CDR1 and CDR2: SGHRS and YFSETQ. The CDR3 DNA follows: TGCGCCAGCAGCTTGGAGCGGGTTCGCACAGATACGCAGTATTTT. Residues: CASSLERVRTDTQYF.

This clonotype was recorded at least ten times. The gene calls are TRBV3-1 and TRBJ2-3, with no clear D. Germline CDR1 LGHDT, CDR2 YNNKEL (reference sequence). This CDR3 spans 13 amino acids. V was cut by 0 bases and J by 10 bases, with 11 bases left in between. CDR3 sequence reads: CASSQDRNGPQYF. The DNA of the CDR3 is TGTGCCAGCAGCCAAGATCGTAACGGTCCGCAGTATTTT.

In its sample, this clonotype was seen many times. The rearrangement uses TRBV11-2 and TRBJ1-2, with D perhaps matching TRBD1 (6 bases). The germline V gene encodes CDR1 SGHAT and CDR2 FQNNGV. V was trimmed by 3 bases and J by 4 bases, leaving 12 bases between them. CDR3 size: 14 residues. The CDR3, as DNA: TGTGCCAGCAGCTTTTCGGGGGCACCCTATGGCTACACCTTC. It yields the protein CASSFSGAPYGYTF.

At least ten counts were recorded for this clonotype. This chain links TRBV5-1 with TRBJ2-5; D is ambiguous. The V gene lost 4 bases and the J gene lost 0 bases, with 10 bases spanning the gap. CDR1 SGHRS and CDR2 YFSETQ come from the germline V gene. CDR3 length: 14 amino acids. The CDR3 bases are TGCGCCAGCAGCCGAGTGGCGGACCAAGAGACCCAGTACTTC. This sequence encodes CASSRVADQETQYF.

The gene calls are TRBV6-1 and TRBJ1-3; the D gene is possibly TRBD1 (5 bases). Trimming took off 6 bases at V and 0 bases at J, with 12 bases between the two ends. The CDR3 has 15 amino acids. Germline CDR1 and CDR2: MNHNS and SASEGT. The CDR3, as DNA: TGTGCCAGCAGCCGAGACAGCTTCTCTGGAAACACCATATATTTT. Amino acids: CASSRDSFSGNTIYF.

In its sample, this clonotype was seen many times. This chain links TRBV28 with TRBJ2-7, with D possibly matching TRBD2 (6 bases). CDR1 is MDHEN and CDR2 is SYDVKM in the germline V gene. V gave up 2 bases and J gave up 4 bases, with 15 bases separating them. This CDR3 contains 15 residues. CDR3 DNA sequence: TGTGCCAGCAGTTTAGGGGGGTCCGGCGCTTACGAGCAGTACGTC. Translating gives CASSLGGSGAYEQYV.

The CDR3 nucleotides read TGCAGTGCCGGGGGGATCGGCAGGGGGCGATTGGGAGAGACCCAGTACTTC. It is translated as CSAGGIGRGRLGETQYF. This chain connects TRBV20-1 to TRBJ2-5, with D possibly being TRBD1 (8 bases). Germline V gene sequence: CDR1 DFQATT, CDR2 SNEGSKA (reference sequence). This CDR3 has 17 residues. Trimming pared 6 bases from V and 4 bases from J, leaving 27 bases between.

Many counts were recorded for this clonotype. The V gene is TRBV5-1, the J gene TRBJ1-1; tentatively, D is TRBD1 (6 bases). Looked up from germline, CDR1 is SGHRS and CDR2 is YFSETQ. Trimming left V 1 base short and J 4 bases short, with 8 bases between. The CDR3 spans 13 residues. CDR3 in DNA: TGCGCCAGCAGCTTGCAGACAGGCACTGAAGCTTTCTTT. Translating it yields CASSLQTGTEAFF.

The sample holds many counts of this clonotype. The gene calls are TRBV30 and TRBJ1-2, with 7 bases lining up with TRBD1. The CDR3 totals 16 residues. With V trimmed by 0 bases and J by 8 bases, 15 bases remained unmatched. Germline V CDR1 and CDR2: GTSNPN, SVGIG (reference sequence). CDR3 nucleotides: TGTGCCTGGAGTGTATCCCCGACAGGGCCCTTCGGAGGCTACACCTTC. This encodes CAWSVSPTGPFGGYTF.